This TCR beta chain is from a study of T cell changes during pregnancy in multiple sclerosis. Assay used: immunoSEQ multiplex PCR; TCRdb lists only in-frame clones, some missing. The sample records about 64,000 clones, roughly 88% being singletons. Per the germline V gene, CDR1 is MGHDK and CDR2 is SYGVNS. The CDR3 loop spans 15 amino acids. V lost 1 base to trimming and J lost 0 bases, with 9 bases between them. This TCR was sampled from a female donor with multiple sclerosis, enrolled in a pregnancy study. The rearrangement links TRBV25-1 to TRBJ1-2; D is possibly TRBD1 (6 bases). This specimen was peripheral blood, taken in the second trimester of pregnancy. CDR3 DNA: TGTGCCAGCAGTGAATCTCAGGGGCCTAACTATGGCTACACCTTC. This translates into CASSESQGPNYGYTF.